The rows below give T cell receptor beta chains drawn from one sample of a study of response to subunit inactivated influenza vaccine. TCRdb itself ran the RT-PCR reads through MiXCR, one entry per CDR3 protein. The top ten clones hold 6% to 9.5% of a sample with roughly 650,000 distinct CDR3 sequences, around 13% of them seen once. Material: PBMCs from blood, obtained less than 15 days before vaccination. These receptors were obtained from a man in his forties or fifties who received an inactivated influenza vaccine. The CDR3 runs from the conserved cysteine through the conserved F or W. Fields, in order: CDR3 DNA, CDR3 protein, clone size, J gene, CDR3 length, D gene, V gene. The D gene is left open where the match is weak. Clone size is stated in some rows and not others, as once, few, many or a class when expanded.

cdr3_nt: TGTGCCAGCTTTAACTCTGGAAACACCATATATTTT
cdr3_aa: CASFNSGNTIYF
clone_size: few
j_call: TRBJ1-3
cdr3_length: 12
d_call: NA
v_call: TRBV6-5

cdr3_nt: TGTGCCAGCAGCTTCTTAGGGGGGGAGCAGTACTTC
cdr3_aa: CASSFLGGEQYF
clone_size: NA
j_call: TRBJ2-7
cdr3_length: 12
d_call: NA
v_call: TRBV7-9

cdr3_nt: TGTGCCAGCAGCTTATTACCCCTAGGAGGTACCGGGGAGCTGTTTTTT
cdr3_aa: CASSLLPLGGTGELFF
clone_size: NA
j_call: TRBJ2-2
cdr3_length: 16
d_call: NA
v_call: TRBV7-6

cdr3_nt: TGTGCCAGCAGCCAGGACGCAGGGGCACAGAATCAGCCCCAGCATTTT
cdr3_aa: CASSQDAGAQNQPQHF
clone_size: many
j_call: TRBJ1-5
cdr3_length: 16
d_call: NA
v_call: TRBV3-1

cdr3_nt: TGTGCCAGCAGCCAAGAGTTAGCGGGGGGGTCCTGGGAGACCCAGTACTTC
cdr3_aa: CASSQELAGGSWETQYF
clone_size: many
j_call: TRBJ2-5
cdr3_length: 17
d_call: TRBD2
v_call: TRBV4-2

cdr3_nt: TGTGCCAGCAGCGTAGGTGGATTTTCGACCCAGTACTTC
cdr3_aa: CASSVGGFSTQYF
clone_size: NA
j_call: TRBJ2-5
cdr3_length: 13
d_call: NA
v_call: TRBV9

cdr3_nt: TGCGCCAGCAGTGACCCGGGACAGGGTTTACGCGAGCAGTACTTC
cdr3_aa: CASSDPGQGLREQYF
clone_size: NA
j_call: TRBJ2-7
cdr3_length: 15
d_call: TRBD1
v_call: TRBV10-1

cdr3_nt: TGTGCCAGCAGCCTACGCACTTTAGCGGGAGTCCACAATGAGCAGTTCTTC
cdr3_aa: CASSLRTLAGVHNEQFF
clone_size: few
j_call: TRBJ2-1
cdr3_length: 17
d_call: TRBD2
v_call: TRBV11-2

cdr3_nt: TGCAGTGTGACAGGGGGCGACTATGGCTACACCTTC
cdr3_aa: CSVTGGDYGYTF
clone_size: many
j_call: TRBJ1-2
cdr3_length: 12
d_call: TRBD1
v_call: TRBV20-1

cdr3_nt: TGTGCCAGTAGTATAGAAGGGCACACCGGGGAGCTGTTTTTT
cdr3_aa: CASSIEGHTGELFF
clone_size: NA
j_call: TRBJ2-2
cdr3_length: 14
d_call: NA
v_call: TRBV19

cdr3_nt: TGTGCCAGCAGGCAACAGACAGGAGGGGGAAGCTACGAGCAGTACTTC
cdr3_aa: CASRQQTGGGSYEQYF
clone_size: NA
j_call: TRBJ2-7
cdr3_length: 16
d_call: NA
v_call: TRBV28

cdr3_nt: TGTGCCAGCAAGGAGGCCTCGAACACCGGGGAGCTGTTTTTT
cdr3_aa: CASKEASNTGELFF
clone_size: NA
j_call: TRBJ2-2
cdr3_length: 14
d_call: NA
v_call: TRBV2

cdr3_nt: TGTGCCAGCAGTGGCGGGGCGGGTCAGCCCCAGCATTTT
cdr3_aa: CASSGGAGQPQHF
clone_size: few
j_call: TRBJ1-5
cdr3_length: 13
d_call: NA
v_call: TRBV25-1

cdr3_nt: TGCAGTGCTCCGACCGGGCTAGCGGGAGTTCCTCCTCTACCCACAGATACGCAGTATTTT
cdr3_aa: CSAPTGLAGVPPLPTDTQYF
clone_size: few
j_call: TRBJ2-3
cdr3_length: 20
d_call: TRBD2
v_call: TRBV20-1

cdr3_nt: TGTGCCAGCAGCAACCGGACAGGGAATCAGCCCCAGCATTTT
cdr3_aa: CASSNRTGNQPQHF
clone_size: few
j_call: TRBJ1-5
cdr3_length: 14
d_call: NA
v_call: TRBV21-1

cdr3_nt: TGTGCCATCAGTGGGGTGTCAGGGGCTGAAGCTTTCTTT
cdr3_aa: CAISGVSGAEAFF
clone_size: NA
j_call: TRBJ1-1
cdr3_length: 13
d_call: NA
v_call: TRBV10-3

cdr3_nt: TGTGCCAGCAGCCCCGCGGCCTCGCGGATAAACACCGGGGAGCTGTTTTTT
cdr3_aa: CASSPAASRINTGELFF
clone_size: NA
j_call: TRBJ2-2
cdr3_length: 17
d_call: NA
v_call: TRBV9

cdr3_nt: TGTGCCAGTGAGGGACTACCACCTGAACGCACCGGGGAGCTGTTTTTT
cdr3_aa: CASEGLPPERTGELFF
clone_size: few
j_call: TRBJ2-2
cdr3_length: 16
d_call: TRBD2
v_call: TRBV6-1

cdr3_nt: TGTGCCAGCAGCCAAGCTGGACGTCGGGGGCAGTTCTTC
cdr3_aa: CASSQAGRRGQFF
clone_size: NA
j_call: TRBJ2-1
cdr3_length: 13
d_call: NA
v_call: TRBV14

cdr3_nt: TGTGCCAGCTCCCCCCCTAGCGGGAGATTCGTCGAGCAGTACTTC
cdr3_aa: CASSPPSGRFVEQYF
clone_size: NA
j_call: TRBJ2-7
cdr3_length: 15
d_call: TRBD2
v_call: TRBV18

cdr3_nt: TGCGCCAGCAGCTTGGGGGGCACAACCTCCTCCGAGCAGTACTTC
cdr3_aa: CASSLGGTTSSEQYF
clone_size: NA
j_call: TRBJ2-7
cdr3_length: 15
d_call: NA
v_call: TRBV5-1

cdr3_nt: TGTGCCAGCAGTCCCGGGACAGGCCGATGGAATGAGCAGTTCTTC
cdr3_aa: CASSPGTGRWNEQFF
clone_size: many
j_call: TRBJ2-1
cdr3_length: 15
d_call: TRBD1
v_call: TRBV2

cdr3_nt: TGCAGCGTTATTCATTTTGGACAGGGGGCCTCAGATACGCAGTATTTT
cdr3_aa: CSVIHFGQGASDTQYF
clone_size: NA
j_call: TRBJ2-3
cdr3_length: 16
d_call: TRBD1
v_call: TRBV29-1

cdr3_nt: TGCAGTGCCAACGTGGCGGGAGCCTCACAAGAGACCCAGTACTTC
cdr3_aa: CSANVAGASQETQYF
clone_size: NA
j_call: TRBJ2-5
cdr3_length: 15
d_call: TRBD2
v_call: TRBV20-1

cdr3_nt: TGTGCCAGCAGCCAAGACAGGGTGGGTTACAATGAGCAGTTCTTC
cdr3_aa: CASSQDRVGYNEQFF
clone_size: many
j_call: TRBJ2-1
cdr3_length: 15
d_call: NA
v_call: TRBV3-1

cdr3_nt: TGTGCCAGCAGCTTTACCCTAAAACAGCCCCAGCATTTT
cdr3_aa: CASSFTLKQPQHF
clone_size: NA
j_call: TRBJ1-5
cdr3_length: 13
d_call: NA
v_call: TRBV7-2